The present entry profiles one T cell receptor (beta chain) with its context. This sample was taken from a study of blood T cell repertoires in COVID-19. TCRdb keeps only in-frame clones here, not all; method: immunoSEQ multiplex PCR. This table holds just under 350,000 clones, about 90% found once. CDR1 MNHEY and CDR2 SVGEGT come from the germline V gene. Trimming took off 2 bases at V and 0 bases at J, with 8 bases between the two ends. The CDR3 has 15 residues. The chain recombines TRBV6-2 or TRBV6-3 with TRBJ2-1; D gene unclear. The sequence derives from an older woman with COVID-19, enrolled during active disease. Sequenced: peripheral blood. The CDR3 DNA reads as TGTGCCAGCAGTTACCGTCTAGTCTCCTACAATGAGCAGTTCTTC. This translates into CASSYRLVSYNEQFF.